Presented here are 15 T cell receptor beta chains from one specimen sequenced in a study of OX40 agonist ivuxolimab in advanced cancers. Only in-frame clones appear in the TCRdb table, and some are missing; sequencing was by immunoSEQ multiplex PCR. In the table there are 90,000 or so clones, 89% of which are singletons. The sequencing used CD4+ or CD8+ T cells sorted from blood, collected in a trial of the OX40 agonist ivuxolimab. The receptors originated from an adult with an advanced solid tumor such as melanoma, head and neck, liver or kidney cancer.

The chain employs TRBV6-5 and TRBJ2-1, with D possibly matching TRBD1 (5 bases). Per germline, CDR1 MNHEY and CDR2 SVGAGI. The CDR3 is 14 amino acids. With 5 bases removed from V and 6 bases from J, the gap between germline ends came to 14 bases. The CDR3 loop reads CASSRRGFGNEQFF. The CDR3 DNA reads as TGTGCCAGCAGTCGAAGGGGATTTGGCAATGAGCAGTTCTTC.

The rearrangement uses TRBV30 and TRBJ2-6, with 7 bases fitting TRBD1. The V segment lost 1 base and the J segment 1 base; nucleotides outside the gene matches: 7. Germline V gene data show CDR1 as GTSNPN and CDR2 as SVGIG (reference sequence). The CDR3 spans 17 residues. The chain's CDR3 is CAWSGETGKSGANVLTF. The CDR3 DNA reads TGTGCCTGGAGTGGAGAGACAGGGAAATCTGGGGCCAACGTCCTGACTTTC.

This chain links TRBV9 with TRBJ1-1, with D possibly being TRBD1 (5 bases). Germline-derived CDR1 and CDR2 are SGDLS and YYNGEE. The CDR3 is 10 residues long. V was pared by 6 bases and J by 8 bases, with 8 bases between. The CDR3 coding sequence is TGTGCCAGCAACGGGGGGGAAGCTTTCTTT. Its protein product is CASNGGEAFF.

This chain connects TRBV6-1 to TRBJ2-5; TRBD2 agrees at 9 bases. The length of the CDR3 is 15 residues. Germline loops: CDR1 MNHNS, CDR2 SASEGT. V gave up 4 bases and J gave up 5 bases; unmatched junction bases: 8. The CDR3 DNA is TGTGCCAGCAGTGTTCTAGCGGGACACGAGGAGACCCAGTACTTC. This sequence encodes CASSVLAGHEETQYF.

The chain has TRBV6-5 and TRBJ2-4, with unresolved D. The V gene's germline CDR1 is MNHEY and CDR2 SVGAGI. The V gene lost 6 bases and the J gene lost 5 bases, with 14 bases spanning the gap. This CDR3 contains 14 residues. Here the CDR3 reads CASSPSMAENIQYF. DNA of the CDR3: TGTGCCAGCAGCCCTTCTATGGCCGAAAACATTCAGTACTTC.

The chain joins TRBV7-9 to TRBJ1-4; 11 nucleotides agree with TRBD1. The V and J ends lost 5 bases and 8 bases, in that order; junction bases with no gene match: 10. The CDR3 consists of 16 residues. Looked up from germline, CDR1 is SEHNR and CDR2 is FQNEAQ (reference sequence). CDR3 bases: TGTGCCAGCAGCCTCCCCTCTGGGACAGGGGGAGAAAAACTGTTTTTT. As protein: CASSLPSGTGGEKLFF.

The gene calls are TRBV6-6 and TRBJ1-5, with 7 nucleotides matching TRBD1. This CDR3 has 14 amino acids. Germline V gene data show CDR1 as MNHNY and CDR2 as SVGAGI (reference sequence). With V trimmed by 1 base and J by 6 bases, 3 bases remained unmatched. The CDR3 DNA is TGTGCCAGCAGTTACTTGACAGGGAGTCAGCCCCAGCATTTT. Its translation is CASSYLTGSQPQHF.

The chain employs TRBV5-6 and TRBJ1-6; D remains unclear. The CDR3 is made up of 13 amino acids. In germline, CDR1 is SGHDT, CDR2 YYEEEE. The ends were cut back, 0 bases at V and 8 bases at J, with 6 bases in the middle. Written as DNA, the CDR3 is TGTGCCAGCAGCTTGGGGGCCTATTCACCCCTCCACTTT. This translates into CASSLGAYSPLHF.

The chain has TRBV5-1 and TRBJ2-1; 11 bases agree with TRBD2. Germline V CDR1 and CDR2: SGHRS, YFSETQ. The CDR3 is made up of 14 amino acids. V gave up 8 bases and J gave up 5 bases; unmatched junction bases: 6. The CDR3 region is CASTLAGGNNEQFF. The CDR3 coding sequence is TGCGCCAGTACCTTAGCGGGAGGGAACAATGAGCAGTTCTTC.

CDR3: CASSLERGTNTGELFF. CDR3 sequence (DNA): TGTGCCAGCAGCTTAGAACGAGGGACCAACACCGGGGAGCTGTTTTTT. The chain joins TRBV11-3 to TRBJ2-2; D possibly matches TRBD1 or TRBD2 (5 bases each). Between the trimmed V and J ends, which lost 0 bases and 2 bases, there was a span of 10 bases. CDR3 length equals 16 residues. Germline V gene lookup returns CDR1 SGHNT and CDR2 YENEEA.

V is TRBV10-3 and J is TRBJ2-7, with D unresolved. Germline CDR1 reads ENHRY; CDR2 reads SYGVKD. The CDR3 sequence is 15 residues long. V lost 2 bases and J 0 bases, leaving 11 bases between the germline ends. The CDR3 loop is CAISEKTESSYEQYF. The CDR3 DNA follows: TGTGCCATCAGTGAGAAAACGGAAAGCTCCTACGAGCAGTACTTC.

V is TRBV15 and J is TRBJ1-5; 7 positions match TRBD1. CDR3 length: 15 amino acids. Germline CDR1 LNHNV, CDR2 YYDKDF (reference sequence). J gave up 5 bases and V 1 base, and 5 bases lay outside the gene matches. CDR3 sequence reads: CATSRGDREYQPQHF. The CDR3 DNA sequence: TGTGCCACCAGCAGAGGAGACAGGGAATATCAGCCCCAGCATTTT.

The chain combines TRBV6-1 with TRBJ1-3, with TRBD1 matching 7 bases. This CDR3 has 15 residues. CDR1 and CDR2 from the germline V gene are MNHNS and SASEGT. V was pared by 5 bases and J by 0 bases, with 4 bases of the junction left unmatched. The CDR3 is CASSLGQFSGNTIYF. DNA for the CDR3: TGTGCCAGCAGTTTGGGACAGTTCTCTGGAAACACCATATATTTT.

The chain uses TRBV27 and TRBJ1-2, with D unresolved. The CDR3 runs to 16 residues. CDR1 is MNHEY, CDR2 SMNVEV, per germline (reference sequence). V lost 5 bases to trimming and J lost 5 bases, with 21 bases between them. The CDR3 nucleotides read TGTGCCAGCAGTCCCCTCCCTGACAAGGGTCAGTATGGCTACACCTTC. This encodes CASSPLPDKGQYGYTF.

The chain links TRBV11-2 to TRBJ2-4; no clear D gene. The CDR3 extends over 14 amino acids. Germline assignment: CDR1 SGHAT and CDR2 FQNNGV. Trimming stripped 1 base from V and 9 bases from J, with 13 bases between. The CDR3 reads CASSLGISSTIQYF. In DNA form, the CDR3 reads TGTGCCAGCAGCTTAGGCATCTCCTCTACCATTCAGTACTTC.